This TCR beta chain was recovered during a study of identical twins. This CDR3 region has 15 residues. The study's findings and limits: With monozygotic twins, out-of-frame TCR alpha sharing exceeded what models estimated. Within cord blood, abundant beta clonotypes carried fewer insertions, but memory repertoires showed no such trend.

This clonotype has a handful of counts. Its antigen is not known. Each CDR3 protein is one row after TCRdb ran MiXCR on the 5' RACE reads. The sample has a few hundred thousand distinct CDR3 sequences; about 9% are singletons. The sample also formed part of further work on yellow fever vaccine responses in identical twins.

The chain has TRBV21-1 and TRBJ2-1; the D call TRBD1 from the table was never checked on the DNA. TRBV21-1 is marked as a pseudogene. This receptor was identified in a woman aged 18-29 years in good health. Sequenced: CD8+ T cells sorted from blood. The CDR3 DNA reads TGTGCCAGCAGCAACGGGGACAGAGACAACAATGAGCAGTTCTTC. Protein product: CASSNGDRDNNEQFF.